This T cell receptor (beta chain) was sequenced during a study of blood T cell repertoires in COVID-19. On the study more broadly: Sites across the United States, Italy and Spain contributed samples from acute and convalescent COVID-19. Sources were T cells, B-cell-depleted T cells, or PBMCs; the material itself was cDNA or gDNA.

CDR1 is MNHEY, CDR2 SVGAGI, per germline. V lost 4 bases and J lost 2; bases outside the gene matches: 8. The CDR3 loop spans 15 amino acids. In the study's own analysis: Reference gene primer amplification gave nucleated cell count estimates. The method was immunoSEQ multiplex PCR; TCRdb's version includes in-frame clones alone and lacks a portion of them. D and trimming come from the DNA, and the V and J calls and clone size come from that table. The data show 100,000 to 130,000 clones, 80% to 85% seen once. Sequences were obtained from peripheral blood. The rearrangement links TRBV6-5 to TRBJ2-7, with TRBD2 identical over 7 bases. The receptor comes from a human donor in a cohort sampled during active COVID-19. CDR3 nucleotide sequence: TGTGCCAGCAGTTCGGTAGGGAGGGCAACCTACGAGCAGTACTTC. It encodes CASSSVGRATYEQYF.